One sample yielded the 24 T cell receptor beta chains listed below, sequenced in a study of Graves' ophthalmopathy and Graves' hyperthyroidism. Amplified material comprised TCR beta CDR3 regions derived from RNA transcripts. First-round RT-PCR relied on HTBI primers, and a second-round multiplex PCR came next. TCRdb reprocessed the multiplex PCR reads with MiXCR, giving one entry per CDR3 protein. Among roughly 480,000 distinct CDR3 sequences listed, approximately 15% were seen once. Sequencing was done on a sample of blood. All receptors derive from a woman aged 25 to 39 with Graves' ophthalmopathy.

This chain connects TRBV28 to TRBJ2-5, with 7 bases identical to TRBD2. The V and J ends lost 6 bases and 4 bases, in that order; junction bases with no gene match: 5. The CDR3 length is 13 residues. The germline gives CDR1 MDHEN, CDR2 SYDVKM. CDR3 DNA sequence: TGTGCCAGCAGCCCAATAGCGGGAGAGACCCAGTACTTC. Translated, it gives CASSPIAGETQYF.

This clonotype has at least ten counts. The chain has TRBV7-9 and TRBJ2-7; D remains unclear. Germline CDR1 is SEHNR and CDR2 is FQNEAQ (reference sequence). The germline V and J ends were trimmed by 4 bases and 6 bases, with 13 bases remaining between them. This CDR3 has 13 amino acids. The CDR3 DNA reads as TGTGCCAGCAGCTCTATATATCCTGGCGAGCAGTACTTC. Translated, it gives CASSSIYPGEQYF. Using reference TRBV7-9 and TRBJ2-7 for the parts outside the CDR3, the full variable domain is DTGVSQNPRHKITKRGQNVTFRCDPISEHNRLYWYRQTLGQGPEFLTYFQNEAQLEKSRLLSDRFSAERPKGSFSTLEIQRTEQGDSAMYLCASSSIYPGEQYFGPGTRLTVT.

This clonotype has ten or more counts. The chain's CDR3 is CASSPKGNTEAFF. CDR3 coding DNA: TGTGCCAGCTCACCTAAGGGGAACACTGAAGCTTTCTTT. The chain has TRBV18 and TRBJ1-1; D is unclear. V gave up 3 bases and J gave up 1 base, with 6 bases separating them. CDR3 size: 13 residues. Germline CDR1 and CDR2: KGHSH and LQKENI.

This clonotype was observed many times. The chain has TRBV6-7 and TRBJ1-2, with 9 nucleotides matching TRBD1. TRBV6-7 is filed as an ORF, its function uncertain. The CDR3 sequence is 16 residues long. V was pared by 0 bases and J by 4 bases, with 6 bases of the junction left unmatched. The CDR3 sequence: CASSYSGTGLSYGYTF. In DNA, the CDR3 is TGTGCCAGCAGTTACTCCGGGACAGGGCTGTCCTATGGCTACACCTTC.

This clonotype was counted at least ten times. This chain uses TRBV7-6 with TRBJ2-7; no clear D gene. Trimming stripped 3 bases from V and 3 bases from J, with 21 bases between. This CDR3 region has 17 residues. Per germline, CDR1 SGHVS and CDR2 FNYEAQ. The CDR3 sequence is CASSFTSPASPNYEQYF. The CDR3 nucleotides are TGTGCCAGCAGCTTCACGAGTCCCGCTAGTCCAAACTACGAGCAGTACTTC.

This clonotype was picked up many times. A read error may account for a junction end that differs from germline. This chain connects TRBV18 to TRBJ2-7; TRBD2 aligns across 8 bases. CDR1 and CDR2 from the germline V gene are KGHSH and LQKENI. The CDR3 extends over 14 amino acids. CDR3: CASSPTSVSYEQYF. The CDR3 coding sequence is TGCGCCAGCAGCCCGACTAGCGTCTCCTACGAGCAGTACTTC.

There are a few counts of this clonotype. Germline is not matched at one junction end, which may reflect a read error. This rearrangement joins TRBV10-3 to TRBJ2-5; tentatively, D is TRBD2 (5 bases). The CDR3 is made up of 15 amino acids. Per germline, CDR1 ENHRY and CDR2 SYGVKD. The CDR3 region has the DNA TGTGCCATCAGGTCCGACAACGGCTTGAGGGAGACCAAGTACTTC. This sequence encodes CAIRSDNGLRETKYF.

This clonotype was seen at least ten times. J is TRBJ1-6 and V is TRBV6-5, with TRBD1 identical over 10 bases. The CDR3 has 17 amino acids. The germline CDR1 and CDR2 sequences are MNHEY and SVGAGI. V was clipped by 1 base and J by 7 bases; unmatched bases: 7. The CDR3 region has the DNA TGTGCCAGCAGTTACTTTAGGACAGGGGGGTTGAATTCACCCCTCCACTTT. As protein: CASSYFRTGGLNSPLHF.

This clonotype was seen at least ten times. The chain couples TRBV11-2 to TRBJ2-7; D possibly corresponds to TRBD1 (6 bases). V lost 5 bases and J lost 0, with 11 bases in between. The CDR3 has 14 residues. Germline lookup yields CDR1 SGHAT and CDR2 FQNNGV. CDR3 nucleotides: TGTGCCAGCAGCAGGGGGTGGATCTCCTACGAGCAGTACTTC. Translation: CASSRGWISYEQYF. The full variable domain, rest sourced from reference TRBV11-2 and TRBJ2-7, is EAGVAQSPRYKIIEKRQSVAFWCNPISGHATLYWYQQILGQGPKLLIQFQNNGVVDDSQLPKDRFSAERLKGVDSTLKIQPAKLEDSAVYLCASSRGWISYEQYFGPGTRLTVT.

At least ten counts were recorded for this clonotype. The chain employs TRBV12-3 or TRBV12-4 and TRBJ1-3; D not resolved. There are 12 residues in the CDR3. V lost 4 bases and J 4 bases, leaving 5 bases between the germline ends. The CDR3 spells CASSYLGNTIYF. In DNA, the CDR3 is TGTGCCAGCAGTTACCTCGGAAACACCATATATTTT.

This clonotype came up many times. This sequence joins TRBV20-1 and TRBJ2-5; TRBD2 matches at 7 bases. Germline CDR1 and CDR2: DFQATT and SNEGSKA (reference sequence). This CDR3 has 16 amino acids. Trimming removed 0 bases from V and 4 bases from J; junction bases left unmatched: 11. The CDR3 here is CSARDAASGDLETQYF. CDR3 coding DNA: TGCAGTGCTAGAGATGCCGCTAGCGGAGATTTAGAGACCCAGTACTTC.

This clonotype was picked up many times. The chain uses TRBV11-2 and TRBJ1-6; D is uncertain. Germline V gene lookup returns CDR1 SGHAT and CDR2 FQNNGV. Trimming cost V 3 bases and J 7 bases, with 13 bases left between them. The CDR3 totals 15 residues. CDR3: CASSFETTANSPLHF. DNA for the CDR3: TGTGCCAGCAGCTTTGAGACCACAGCCAATTCACCCCTCCACTTT. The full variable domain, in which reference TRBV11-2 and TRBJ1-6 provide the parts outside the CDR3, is EAGVAQSPRYKIIEKRQSVAFWCNPISGHATLYWYQQILGQGPKLLIQFQNNGVVDDSQLPKDRFSAERLKGVDSTLKIQPAKLEDSAVYLCASSFETTANSPLHFGNGTRLTVT.

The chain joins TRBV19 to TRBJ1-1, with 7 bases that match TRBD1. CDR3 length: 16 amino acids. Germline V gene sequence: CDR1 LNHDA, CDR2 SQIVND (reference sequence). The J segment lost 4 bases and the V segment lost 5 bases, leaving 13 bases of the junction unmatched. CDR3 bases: TGTGCCAGTAGTGACGACAGGGACCTCCGCGGCACTGAAGCTTTCTTT. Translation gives CASSDDRDLRGTEAFF.

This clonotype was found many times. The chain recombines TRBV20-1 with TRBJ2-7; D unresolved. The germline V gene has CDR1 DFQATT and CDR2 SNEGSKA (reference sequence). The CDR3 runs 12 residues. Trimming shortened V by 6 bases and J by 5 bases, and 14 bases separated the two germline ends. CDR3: CSAPGPENEQYF. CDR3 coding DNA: TGCAGTGCCCCGGGCCCCGAGAACGAGCAGTACTTC.

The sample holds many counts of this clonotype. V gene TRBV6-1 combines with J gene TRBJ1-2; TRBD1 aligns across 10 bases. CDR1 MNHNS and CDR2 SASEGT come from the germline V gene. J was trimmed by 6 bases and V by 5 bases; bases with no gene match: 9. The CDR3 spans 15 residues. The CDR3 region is CASSLRQGATDGYTF. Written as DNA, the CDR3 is TGTGCCAGCAGTCTTCGACAGGGGGCAACAGATGGCTACACCTTC.

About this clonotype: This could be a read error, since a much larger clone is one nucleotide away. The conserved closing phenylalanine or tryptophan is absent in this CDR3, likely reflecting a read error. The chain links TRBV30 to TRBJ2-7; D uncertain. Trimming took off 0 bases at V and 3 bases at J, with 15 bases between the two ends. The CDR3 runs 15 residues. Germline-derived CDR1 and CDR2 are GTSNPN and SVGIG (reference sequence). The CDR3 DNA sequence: TGTGCCTGGAGTGTACCGGGCCGGGTAAGCTACGAGCAGTACTGC. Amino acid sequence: CAWSVPGRVSYEQYC.

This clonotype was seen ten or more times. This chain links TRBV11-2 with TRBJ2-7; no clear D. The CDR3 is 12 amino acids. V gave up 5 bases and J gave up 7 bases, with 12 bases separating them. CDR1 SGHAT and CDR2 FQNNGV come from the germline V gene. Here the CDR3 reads CASSRNLLEQYF. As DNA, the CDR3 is TGTGCCAGCAGCCGGAACCTTTTGGAGCAGTACTTC.

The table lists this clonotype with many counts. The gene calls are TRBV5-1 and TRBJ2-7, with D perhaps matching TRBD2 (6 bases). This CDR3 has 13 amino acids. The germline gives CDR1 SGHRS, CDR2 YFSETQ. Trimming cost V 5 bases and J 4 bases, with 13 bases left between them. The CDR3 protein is CASSGGTGYEQYF. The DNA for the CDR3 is TGCGCCAGCAGTGGCGGGACCGGGTACGAGCAGTACTTC.

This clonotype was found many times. The CDR3 region has the DNA TGTGCCAGCAGCCCTAGCGGGACGTACGAGCAGTACTTC. The encoded protein is CASSPSGTYEQYF. The genes are TRBV27 and TRBJ2-7, with 9 nucleotides matching TRBD2. V was pared by 6 bases and J by 4 bases, with 4 bases of the junction left unmatched. Germline V gene sequence: CDR1 MNHEY, CDR2 SMNVEV (reference sequence). There are 13 residues in the CDR3.

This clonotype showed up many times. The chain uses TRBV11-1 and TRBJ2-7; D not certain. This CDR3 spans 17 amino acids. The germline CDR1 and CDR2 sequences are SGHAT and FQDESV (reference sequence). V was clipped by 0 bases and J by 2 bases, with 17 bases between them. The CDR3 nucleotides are TGTGCCAGCAGCTTAGCTCCTTCTTCTGCCCTTCCCTACGAGCAGTACTTC. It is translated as CASSLAPSSALPYEQYF.

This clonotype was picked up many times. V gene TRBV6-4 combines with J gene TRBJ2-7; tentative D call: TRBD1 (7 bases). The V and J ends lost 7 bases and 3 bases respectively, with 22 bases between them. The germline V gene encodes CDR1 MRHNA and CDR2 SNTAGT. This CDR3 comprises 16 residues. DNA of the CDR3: TGTGCCAGCAAACCCGGGACGGCGCAGGGGGGCTACGAGCAGTACTTC. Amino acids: CASKPGTAQGGYEQYF.

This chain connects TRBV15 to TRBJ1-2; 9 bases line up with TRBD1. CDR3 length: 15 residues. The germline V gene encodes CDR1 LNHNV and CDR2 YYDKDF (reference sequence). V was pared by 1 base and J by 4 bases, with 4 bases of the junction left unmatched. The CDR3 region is CATSRGGQGCYGYTF. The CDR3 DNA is TGTGCCACCAGCAGAGGGGGACAGGGCTGCTATGGCTACACCTTC.

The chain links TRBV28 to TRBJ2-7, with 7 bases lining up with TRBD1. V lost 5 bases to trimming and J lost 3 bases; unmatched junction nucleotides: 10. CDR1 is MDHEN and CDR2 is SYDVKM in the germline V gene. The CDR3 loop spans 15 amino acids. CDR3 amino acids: CASSPLKQGNYEQYF. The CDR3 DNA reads TGTGCCAGCAGTCCCCTGAAACAGGGGAACTACGAGCAGTACTTC.

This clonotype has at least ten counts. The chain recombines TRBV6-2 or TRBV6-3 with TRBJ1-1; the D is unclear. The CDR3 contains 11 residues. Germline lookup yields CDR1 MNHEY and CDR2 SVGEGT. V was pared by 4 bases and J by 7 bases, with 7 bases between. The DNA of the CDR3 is TGTGCCAGCAGTTGGGTGAATGAAGCTTTCTTT. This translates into CASSWVNEAFF.